This TCR beta chain was sequenced for a study of cytomegalovirus exposure and HLA in healthy donors. Broader study findings: What TCR beta sequences reportedly achieved was accurate prediction of HLA-A and HLA-B alleles in most subjects. Rarity held for most TCR sequences, but there were some public TCRs that occurred in many donors. In vitro data verified three CMV-associated chains as specific for CMV antigens.

Germline CDR1 is KGHSH and CDR2 is LQKENI. CDR3 size: 16 residues. J lost 7 bases, V lost 1 base, and 9 bases had no gene match. Notes on this clone: Its antigen is currently unknown.

The PCR contained 60 Vbeta and 13 Jbeta primers. The protocol was immunoSEQ multiplex PCR, while the TCRdb copy is restricted to in-frame clones and leaves out a portion. The sample has about 63,000 clones, approximately 79% seen once; the top ten hold about 2.8%. The source material was PBMCs. The sequence was obtained from a woman in her 30s in good health and CMV-seronegative. V is TRBV18 and J is TRBJ2-1; 8 nucleotides align to TRBD2. CDR3 nucleotide sequence: TGTGCCAGCTCACCACGGAGAGCGGGAGCAGATAATGAGCAGTTCTTC. Protein sequence: CASSPRRAGADNEQFF. The whole variable domain, remainder taken from reference TRBV18 and TRBJ2-1, is NAGVMQNPRHLVRRRGQEARLRCSPMKGHSHVYWYRQLPEEGLKFMVYLQKENIIDESGMPKERFSAEFPKEGPSILRIQQVVRGDSAAYFCASSPRRAGADNEQFFGPGTRLTVL.